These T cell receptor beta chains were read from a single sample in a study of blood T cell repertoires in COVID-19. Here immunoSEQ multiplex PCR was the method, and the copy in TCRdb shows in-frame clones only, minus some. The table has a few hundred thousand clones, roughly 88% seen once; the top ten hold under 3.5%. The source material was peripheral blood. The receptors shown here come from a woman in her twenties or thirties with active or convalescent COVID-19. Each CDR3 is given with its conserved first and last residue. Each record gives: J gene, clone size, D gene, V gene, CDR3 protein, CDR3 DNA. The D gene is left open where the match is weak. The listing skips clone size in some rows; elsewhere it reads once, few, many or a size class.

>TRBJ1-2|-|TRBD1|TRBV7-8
CASSSGISGTGPASYTF
TGTGCCAGCAGCTCCGGAATATCCGGGACAGGCCCTGCTAGCTACACCTTC
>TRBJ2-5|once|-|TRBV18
CASSFWHRETQYF
TGTGCCAGCTCTTTCTGGCACAGGGAGACCCAGTACTTC
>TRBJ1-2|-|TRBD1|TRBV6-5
CASANYGQGGYGYTF
TGTGCCAGCGCTAACTACGGACAGGGGGGCTATGGCTACACCTTC
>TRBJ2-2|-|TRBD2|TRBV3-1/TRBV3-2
CASSQAPTSGASLGGELFF
TGTGCCAGCAGCCAAGCCCCGACTAGCGGGGCTTCACTGGGCGGGGAGCTGTTTTTT
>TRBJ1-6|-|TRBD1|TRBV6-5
CASRPDRGPPSPLHF
TGTGCCAGCAGACCGGACAGGGGGCCCCCTTCACCCCTCCACTTT
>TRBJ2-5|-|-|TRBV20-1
CSARSKETQYF
TGCAGTGCTAGAAGCAAAGAGACCCAGTACTTC
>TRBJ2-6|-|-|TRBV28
CASSPQRQFTGANVLTF
TGTGCCAGCAGTCCTCAAAGACAATTCACTGGGGCCAACGTCCTGACTTTC
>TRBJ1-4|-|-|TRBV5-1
CASSLTPGGQLFF
TGCGCCAGCAGCTTGACCCCAGGTGGTCAACTGTTTTTT
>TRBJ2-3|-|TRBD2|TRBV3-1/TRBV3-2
CASSLRTSGADTQYF
TGTGCCAGCAGCCTACGGACTAGCGGGGCAGATACGCAGTATTTT
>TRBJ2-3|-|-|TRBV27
CASRFFSTDTQYF
TGTGCCAGCAGATTCTTTAGCACAGATACGCAGTATTTT
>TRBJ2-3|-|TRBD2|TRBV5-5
CASSGGGTDTQYF
TGTGCCAGCAGCGGCGGGGGGACAGATACGCAGTATTTT
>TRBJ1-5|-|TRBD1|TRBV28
CASSTTVGQGGRILNQPQHF
TGTGCCAGCAGTACGACCGTGGGACAGGGGGGAAGGATCCTTAATCAGCCCCAGCATTTT
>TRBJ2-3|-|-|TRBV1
CTSSQEGERGAVTDTQYF
TGCACCAGCAGCCAAGAGGGGGAGCGGGGGGCCGTCACAGATACGCAGTATTTT
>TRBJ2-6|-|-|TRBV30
CAWSRASSGANVLTF
TGTGCCTGGAGCAGAGCTAGCTCTGGGGCCAACGTCCTGACTTTC
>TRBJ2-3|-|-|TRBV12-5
CASGLQGLEQQYF
TGTGCTAGTGGTTTGCAGGGGTTGGAGCAGCAGTATTTT
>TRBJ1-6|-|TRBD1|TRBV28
CASSHRAGQGISPLHF
TGTGCCAGCAGCCATCGGGCGGGACAGGGAATATCACCCCTCCACTTT
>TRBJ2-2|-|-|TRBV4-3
CASSQDRVYTGELFF
TGCGCCAGCAGCCAAGACAGGGTGTACACCGGGGAGCTGTTTTTT
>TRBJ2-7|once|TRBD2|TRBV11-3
CASSLGEGGEQYF
TGTGCCAGCAGCTTAGGGGAGGGTGGAGAGCAGTACTTC
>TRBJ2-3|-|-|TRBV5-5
CASSTGSSGSTDTQYF
TGTGCCAGCAGCACTGGAAGCAGCGGAAGCACAGATACGCAGTATTTT
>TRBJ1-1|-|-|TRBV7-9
CASSPATVFVSDTEAFF
TGTGCCAGCAGCCCAGCGACAGTATTTGTTTCGGACACTGAAGCTTTCTTT
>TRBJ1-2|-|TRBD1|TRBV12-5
CASGSFPGQVGGYTF
TGTGCTAGTGGTTCGTTCCCCGGACAGGTTGGAGGCTACACCTTC
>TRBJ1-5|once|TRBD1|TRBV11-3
CASSFSSQGANQPQHF
TGTGCCAGCAGCTTTTCAAGCCAGGGGGCCAATCAGCCCCAGCATTTT
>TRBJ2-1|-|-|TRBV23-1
CASSLHPLRQFF
TGCGCCAGCAGTCTCCACCCGCTGAGGCAGTTCTTC
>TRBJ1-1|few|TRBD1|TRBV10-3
CAISGTGSEEAFF
TGTGCCATCAGTGGGACAGGGTCGGAAGAAGCTTTCTTT
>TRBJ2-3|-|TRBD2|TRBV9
CASSPSRGVAGGADTQYF
TGTGCCAGCAGCCCCTCCAGGGGTGTTGCGGGGGGCGCAGATACGCAGTATTTT
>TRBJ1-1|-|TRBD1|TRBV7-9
CASSLKQTGVGEAFF
TGTGCCAGCAGCTTAAAACAAACAGGGGTCGGGGAAGCTTTCTTT
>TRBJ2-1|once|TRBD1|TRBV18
CASSPQTGDNEQFF
TGTGCCAGCTCACCTCAGACAGGGGACAATGAGCAGTTCTTC
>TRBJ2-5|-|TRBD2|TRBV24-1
CATSDTHGTSRETQYF
TGTGCCACCAGTGATACTCATGGGACTAGCAGGGAGACCCAGTACTTC